Described below is a single T cell receptor (beta chain) sequence and its context. Sequenced by immunoSEQ multiplex PCR; TCRdb stores in-frame clones only, minus some. The sample carries a few hundred thousand clones, approximately 83% recorded once. This specimen comes from a study of blood T cell repertoires in COVID-19. The V end was cut by 1 base, the J end by 1 base, with 5 bases between. The length of the CDR3 is 13 residues. The V and J genes are TRBV12-3 or TRBV12-4 and TRBJ2-7; D is undetermined. The sequencing input was PBMCs or T cells enriched from blood (not recorded which). This TCR came from a middle-aged man who had recovered from COVID-19. CDR3 nucleotides: TGTGCCAGCAGTTTAGGGGCTTCCTACGAGCAGTACTTC. The encoded protein is CASSLGASYEQYF.